This entry is about one T cell receptor (beta chain). Its antigen is not yet known. Base quality data are lacking; no much larger clone is found one base away. This sample is drawn from a study of shared clonotypes between healthy human individuals (dated by TCRdb to the early 2020s). Context from the whole study: The cohort included three men and a couple of women between 18 and 49 years of age. Per donor, three plates each were used for CD4 naive and CD4 memory, two for CD8 naive, and one for CD8 memory. The study deeply sequenced blood TCR repertoires of five healthy adults to estimate repertoire size and the extent of clonotype sharing between individuals. Different laboratories and diverse techniques were used to prepare libraries and sequence TCR repertoires, to increase sequencing depth and limit assay-specific biases. Between about 0.8 and 9 billion PBMCs per donor were obtained by leukapheresis.

General conclusions and limits of the study: Higher generation probabilities were observed for clonotypes shared by all four sorted-subset donors than for non-shared clonotypes. Pairwise subsampling indicated that sequencing depth was expected to affect the degree of clonotype sharing among donors. Larger estimated clonotype richness was generally found for naive subsets than for memory subsets. Even with the large sequencing depth, rarefaction of the sorted-subset datasets indicated that sequencing was incomplete. Sharing across several donors was observed for about 5% of naive CD4, over 3% of naive CD8, 2% to 2.5% of memory CD4, and less than 0.45% of memory CD8 clonotypes. Because the study included a small number of donors, the genetic and exposure-history diversity represented was limited. Sampling was restricted to blood, and TCR repertoires in tissues likely differ from the TCR repertoires found in blood.

CD8 naive samples were CD45RO-negative cells positively selected for CCR7, giving a CD45RA+CCR7+ population that excluded TemRA cells. The donors were healthy, HIV-negative adults who had no recently reported acute infections or vaccinations. Only Caucasian adults living in Nashville, Tennessee, USA were represented among the donors. After blood collection by leukapheresis, PBMCs were isolated using Ficoll-Histopaque density gradient centrifugation and then cryopreserved in the vapor phase of liquid nitrogen. Purity and quantity of every magnetically sorted T cell population were checked by analytical flow cytometry. Each sorted fraction had its genomic DNA isolated and then quantified by UV absorbance on a Nanodrop 2000c. Using the deep immunoSEQ assay, TCR CDR3 regions were amplified from genomic DNA by multiplex PCR. For each cell subset, the extracted genomic DNA was distributed evenly across all wells of several immunoSEQ 96-well plates, and each plate served as one replicate. Each replicate PCR for sorted subsets received around 0.2 ug genomic DNA, equal to tens of thousands of T cell genomes. The purified libraries were quantified using a Qubit 3.0 fluorometer, sized with a Bioanalyzer 2100, and then quantified again using the KAPA Library Quantification kit. Every immunoSEQ 96-well plate was sequenced on a dedicated single-read 150-cycle Illumina NextSeq 550 flow cell. The original pipeline was this. Because the immunoSEQ output held only junctional sequences and lacked quality scores, the filtering could not match the filtering applied to full-length reads. To assign V/J genes and CDR3, sequences were annotated using PyIR, a Python wrapper for IgBLAST v1.9, with IMGT germline references. Any read was removed if the V/J assignment was weak (E-value above 1e-6), the CDR3 was missing, or the read contained stop codons, out-of-frame junctions, or ambiguous translated residues. V3J clonotypes were defined as sequences sharing an identical inferred V gene, J gene, and CDR3 amino acid sequence. To compute the percentage overlap between repertoires, the number of shared unique clonotypes was divided by the size of the smaller repertoire. Repertoire richness was assessed with RTK rarefaction, the Chao1 estimator, and Recon v2.1 estimates of unobserved clonotypes. OLGA was used to compute generation probabilities for all TCRbeta clonotypes that the gDNA method yielded from a few donors. Here the immuneACCESS table is served through TCRdb, limited to in-frame sequences with V and J called. Missing clones are a known gap in these copies; in checked studies unresolved V genes cover under half, and the rest lacks a known reason. That table supplies the V and J calls and clone size; D and trimming were determined from the DNA. This sample lists about 610,000 clones; about 96% were detected once. In total, the top ten clones hold less than 0.12% of the sample.

Taken from the germline V gene, the CDR1 and CDR2 loops are SGHDT and YYEEEE. The CDR3 numbers 16 residues from cysteine through phenylalanine. Only the CDR3 region is kept as DNA, spanning 48 bases read in frame from base 1. Clipping removes 0 bases from V and 6 bases from J, with 9 as the unmatched junction base count. Sequencing input: naive CD8+ T cells sorted from blood. What this sample's cell subset or site label stands for: CD45RA+CCR7+. The sequence links TRBV5-6 to TRBJ2-7; 10 junctional bases match TRBD2. The source is a woman aged 25 to 39 in good health. The DNA sequence follows: TGTGCCAGCAGCTTGGAGCTAGCGGGAGAGACGGGCGAGCAGTACTTC. This translates into CASSLELAGETGEQYF.